This T cell receptor beta chain was sequenced in a study of tumor-infiltrating lymphocytes in primary liver carcinoma. Whole-study context: Tissue type made little difference to sample yields of roughly 3.65 to 7.5 million productive TCRbeta reads.

Researchers generated TCR beta cDNA from approximately 450 ng of total RNA, relying on a constant-region primer. Slightly modified ARM-PCR, run as three nested multiplex PCR rounds, produced the TCR beta libraries. In the first two PCR rounds, TRBV1-TRBV30 forward primers were paired with a C-beta reverse primer, and each round lasted 10 cycles. Each CDR3 protein gets one entry after TCRdb re-called the multiplex PCR reads with MiXCR. The sample records about 320,000 distinct CDR3 sequences, 60% to 80% being singletons. Study-level results: It was in tumors, not blood, that the top-250-clone fraction was significantly higher (p = 0.039).

The authors took blood RNA from unsorted whole blood and also extracted germline DNA. Germline V CDR1 and CDR2: LGHNA, YSLEER. The CDR3 has 16 residues. With V trimmed by 5 bases and J by 6 bases, 6 bases remained unmatched. There are many counts of this clonotype. The antigen remains undetermined. Sequencing used peripheral blood. The chain links TRBV4-3 to TRBJ2-2, with 13 positions matching TRBD2. The clonotype was recovered from a man aged 40-50 years with primary liver carcinoma and hepatitis B virus infection. CDR3 nucleotide sequence: TGCGCCAGCAGCAGGACTAGCGGGAGATCGGCCGGGGAGCTGTTTTTT. Its translation: CASSRTSGRSAGELFF.